Shown below are 27 T cell receptor beta chains from a single sample sequenced in a study of cytomegalovirus exposure and HLA in healthy donors. Use of 60 Vbeta and 13 Jbeta primers characterized the PCR. Data came from immunoSEQ multiplex PCR; TCRdb stores just in-frame clones and leaves some out. This table has about 170,000 clones, 65% to 80% appearing once. Source material: PBMCs. The receptors originated from a female donor in good health and CMV-seronegative.

The CDR3 protein is CATSRGQAGVTGELFF. CDR3 DNA sequence: TGTGCCACCAGCAGAGGCCAAGCGGGGGTCACCGGGGAGCTGTTTTTT. The J gene is TRBJ2-2, the V gene TRBV15; 8 positions match TRBD2. Unmatched junction bases numbered 5, after V lost 1 base and J lost 4 bases. The CDR3 extends over 16 amino acids. Germline CDR1 and CDR2: LNHNV and YYDKDF (reference sequence).

This clone appeared a few times. V gene TRBV18 combines with J gene TRBJ1-1; no firm D call. Germline CDR1 is KGHSH and CDR2 is LQKENI. The CDR3 length is 14 residues. V lost 5 bases to trimming and J lost 4 bases, with 14 bases between them. The CDR3 bases are TGTGCCAGCTCAGAGGCGGGGTTGAGCACTGAAGCTTTCTTT. Protein product: CASSEAGLSTEAFF.

The chain carries TRBV5-1 and TRBJ2-1; 8 bases are a match to TRBD2. The junction had 2 bases not matched to a gene; V was cut back by 0 bases and J by 3 bases. CDR3 length: 15 residues. Germline-derived CDR1 and CDR2 are SGHRS and YFSETQ. The CDR3 loop is CASSLGLALYNEQFF. In DNA form, the CDR3 reads TGCGCCAGCAGCTTGGGACTAGCGCTCTACAATGAGCAGTTCTTC.

The sample holds a few counts of this clone. The V gene is TRBV30, the J gene TRBJ2-2; tentatively, D is TRBD2 (5 bases). There are 15 residues in the CDR3. Per the germline V gene, CDR1 is GTSNPN and CDR2 is SVGIG (reference sequence). Between the trimmed V and J ends, which lost 4 bases and 1 base, there was a span of 13 bases. DNA of the CDR3: TGTGCCTGGATGAAATTAGGGAGGAACACCGGGGAGCTGTTTTTT. Its protein product is CAWMKLGRNTGELFF.

The V and J genes are TRBV27 and TRBJ2-1, with 12 positions matching TRBD1. From germline, CDR1 is MNHEY and CDR2 SMNVEV (reference sequence). The CDR3 is 15 residues long. The junction had 1 base not matched to a gene; V was cut back by 5 bases and J by 2 bases. The CDR3 nucleotides read TGTGCCAGCAGTCGGGACAGGGGGCCCTACAATGAGCAGTTCTTC. The encoded protein is CASSRDRGPYNEQFF.

The V and J genes are TRBV6-5 and TRBJ2-7, with D maybe TRBD1 (5 bases). The V and J ends lost 9 bases and 1 base respectively, with 13 bases between them. The CDR3 contains 13 residues. The germline CDR1 and CDR2 sequences are MNHEY and SVGAGI. CDR3 loop: CASSEGVSYEQYF. CDR3 bases: TGTGCCAGTTCGGAAGGGGTATCCTACGAGCAGTACTTC.

This rearrangement joins TRBV5-4 to TRBJ2-3; possible D gene TRBD2, 6 bases. Trimming took off 4 bases at V and 2 bases at J, with 11 bases between the two ends. The CDR3 loop spans 14 amino acids. Germline V gene sequence: CDR1 SGHNT, CDR2 YYREEE (reference sequence). This CDR3 is CASSPRDFTDTQYF. CDR3 nucleotides: TGTGCCAGCAGCCCCAGGGACTTCACAGATACGCAGTATTTT.

This chain connects TRBV5-1 to TRBJ2-5; TRBD1 aligns across 8 bases. The CDR3 has 16 residues. Germline values: CDR1 SGHRS, CDR2 YFSETQ. Unmatched junction bases numbered 10, after V lost 2 bases and J lost 4 bases. CDR3 in amino acids: CASSLDQGALGETQYF. In DNA, the CDR3 is TGCGCCAGCAGCTTAGACCAGGGGGCCTTAGGAGAGACCCAGTACTTC.

The chain links TRBV5-1 to TRBJ2-7; D not resolved. Germline assignment: CDR1 SGHRS and CDR2 YFSETQ. V lost 2 bases and J lost 0, with 12 bases in between. The CDR3 loop spans 15 amino acids. The CDR3 is CASSLSASGSYEQYF. The CDR3 coding sequence is TGCGCCAGCAGCTTAAGCGCCTCCGGCTCCTACGAGCAGTACTTC.

The rearrangement joins TRBV5-1 to TRBJ2-5, with a tentative D call TRBD2 (5 bases). CDR3 length equals 13 residues. CDR1 and CDR2 (germline): SGHRS, YFSETQ. V was pared by 0 bases and J by 5 bases, with 8 bases between. The CDR3 protein is CASSLVGVETQYF. CDR3 nucleotide sequence: TGCGCCAGCAGCTTGGTGGGAGTGGAGACCCAGTACTTC.

A few counts support this clone. The V call is TRBV4-2, the J call TRBJ2-7; 8 bases map to TRBD1. This CDR3 comprises 16 residues. Trimming took 0 bases from V and 4 from J; bases not matched to a gene: 8. Per germline, CDR1 LGHNA and CDR2 YNFKEQ. Here the CDR3 reads CASSQDVADREYEQYF. In DNA, the CDR3 is TGTGCCAGCAGCCAAGATGTAGCGGACAGGGAATACGAGCAGTACTTC.

V and J are TRBV6-1 and TRBJ2-7, with a possible D match to TRBD1 (6 bases). The CDR3 length is 15 residues. Germline-derived CDR1 and CDR2 are MNHNS and SASEGT. V shed 4 bases and J shed 3 bases, with 16 bases lying between them. This chain's CDR3 is CASSGTGMMGYEQYF. The CDR3 coding sequence is TGTGCCAGCAGTGGAACAGGGATGATGGGCTACGAGCAGTACTTC.

V usage is TRBV5-1 and J usage is TRBJ2-5, with TRBD1 identical over 9 bases. The CDR3 spans 14 residues. CDR1 is SGHRS and CDR2 is YFSETQ in the germline V gene. J gave up 3 bases and V 1 base, and 1 base lay outside the gene matches. CDR3 loop: CASSLRTGEETQYF. CDR3 coding DNA: TGCGCCAGCAGCTTGCGGACAGGGGAAGAGACCCAGTACTTC.

The CDR3 DNA reads as TGTGCCAGCAGCTTAGGAGGGGGACGGGGCTACACCTTC. Residues: CASSLGGGRGYTF. The chain links TRBV7-2 to TRBJ1-2; D possibly corresponds to TRBD1 (6 bases). The germline gives CDR1 SGHTA, CDR2 FQGNSA. CDR3 length equals 13 residues. V shed 1 base and J shed 8 bases, with 11 bases lying between them. Based on the CDR3 plus reference TRBV7-2 and TRBJ1-2, the full variable domain is GAGVSQSPSNKVTEKGKDVELRCDPISGHTALYWYRQSLGQGLEFLIYFQGNSAPDKSGLPSDRFSAERTGGSVSTLTIQRTQQEDSAVYLCASSLGGGRGYTFGSGTRLTVV.

This chain connects TRBV6-1 to TRBJ1-6; no clear D gene. The germline V gene has CDR1 MNHNS and CDR2 SASEGT. This CDR3 has 17 amino acids. Trimming removed 1 base from V and 0 bases from J, with 10 bases in between. The CDR3 here is CASSEGLGSSYNSPLHF. CDR3 in DNA: TGTGCCAGCAGTGAAGGGTTGGGGAGCTCCTATAATTCACCCCTCCACTTT.

The chain is built from TRBV27 and TRBJ2-4, with 15 bases aligning to TRBD2. The CDR3 is 18 residues long. V shed 5 bases and J 3 bases; nucleotides not matched to a gene: 8. Germline V gives CDR1 MNHEY, CDR2 SMNVEV (reference sequence). CDR3 sequence: CASSGLAGGPEGKNIQYF. The CDR3 DNA reads TGTGCCAGCAGTGGACTAGCGGGAGGGCCCGAGGGCAAAAACATTCAGTACTTC.

With regard to this clone: Other DNA sequences within the sample encode an identical CDR3. This rearrangement joins TRBV27 to TRBJ2-7; unclear D gene. The CDR3 covers 13 residues. CDR1 MNHEY and CDR2 SMNVEV come from the germline V gene (reference sequence). Trimming took 6 bases from V and 1 from J, leaving 10 bases between them. The CDR3 loop reads CASSDRVSYEQYF. In nucleotides, the CDR3 is TGTGCCAGCAGCGACCGGGTTTCCTACGAGCAGTACTTC.

The rearrangement joins TRBV5-6 to TRBJ1-5, with D perhaps TRBD1 (5 bases). This CDR3 is 14 amino acids long. In germline, CDR1 is SGHDT, CDR2 YYEEEE. V gave up 8 bases and J gave up 1 base, with 13 bases separating them. This CDR3 reads CASRAGWSNQPQHF. The CDR3 nucleotides read TGTGCCAGTCGAGCAGGGTGGAGCAATCAGCCCCAGCATTTT.

This chain joins TRBV6-1 and TRBJ1-1, with 10 nucleotides matching TRBD1. Germline CDR1 MNHNS, CDR2 SASEGT. Trimming removed 7 bases from V and 6 bases from J; junction bases left unmatched: 11. The CDR3 has 15 residues. The CDR3 spells CASIGTGAFTPEAFF. In DNA, the CDR3 is TGTGCCAGCATTGGGACAGGGGCGTTTACTCCTGAAGCTTTCTTT.

This clone turned up a few times. The J gene is TRBJ2-7, the V gene TRBV2; 8 bases agree with TRBD2. V lost 6 bases, J lost 3 bases, and 7 bases stayed unmatched. Germline CDR1 and CDR2: SNHLY and FYNNEI. The CDR3 extends over 14 amino acids. The CDR3 sequence is CASRDPGTSYEQYF. The CDR3 nucleotides read TGTGCCAGCAGGGACCCCGGGACTAGCTACGAGCAGTACTTC.

The chain recombines TRBV2 with TRBJ1-6; D is ambiguous. V was shortened by 2 bases and J by 6 bases, with 14 bases between the two germline ends. The CDR3 extends over 16 amino acids. Germline values: CDR1 SNHLY, CDR2 FYNNEI. CDR3 sequence (DNA): TGTGCCAGCAGTGAATGGGGAGGCAGCTCTAATTCACCCCTCCACTTT. It encodes CASSEWGGSSNSPLHF.

The J gene is TRBJ2-3, the V gene TRBV19; TRBD1 matches 8 bases. Trimming cost V 5 bases and J 3 bases; bases outside gene matches: 7. CDR3 length: 15 amino acids. Per the germline V gene, CDR1 is LNHDA and CDR2 is SQIVND (reference sequence). The CDR3 region is CASSRQGAGTDTQYF. CDR3 coding DNA: TGTGCCAGTAGTCGTCAGGGGGCTGGGACAGATACGCAGTATTTT.

This clone was seen a handful of times. The chain joins TRBV6-5 to TRBJ1-3; TRBD1 aligns across 7 bases. Trimming cost V 0 bases and J 2 bases; bases outside gene matches: 4. The CDR3 spans 16 residues. Per the germline V gene, CDR1 is MNHEY and CDR2 is SVGAGI. The CDR3 sequence is CASSYSGQLTGNTIYF. CDR3 DNA sequence: TGTGCCAGCAGTTACTCGGGACAGCTAACTGGAAACACCATATATTTT.

This chain joins TRBV30 and TRBJ1-5, with D unresolved. Trimming removed 3 bases at V and 4 bases at J, with 13 bases between. The germline CDR1 and CDR2 sequences are GTSNPN and SVGIG (reference sequence). The CDR3 covers 14 residues. The CDR3 DNA follows: TGTGCCTGGAGCGCCGGGATGGAGAATCAGCCCCAGCATTTT. Its translation is CAWSAGMENQPQHF.

The chain combines TRBV7-9 with TRBJ2-6; D perhaps matches TRBD1 (5 bases). Germline V gene lookup returns CDR1 SEHNR and CDR2 FQNEAQ (reference sequence). The CDR3 extends over 15 amino acids. The V end lost 3 bases, the J end lost 4 bases, and 10 bases lay between the germline ends. DNA for the CDR3: TGTGCCAGCAGCTTTCAGGGTCGCGGGGCCAACGTCCTGACTTTC. Protein sequence: CASSFQGRGANVLTF.

The chain employs TRBV27 and TRBJ2-7, with D perhaps matching TRBD2 (5 bases). The CDR3 covers 16 residues. Per the germline V gene, CDR1 is MNHEY and CDR2 is SMNVEV (reference sequence). Trimming removed 4 bases at V and 1 base at J, with 17 bases between. The CDR3 is CASSSPGRRGSYEQYF. The CDR3 nucleotides read TGTGCCAGCAGTTCCCCGGGCAGGAGAGGGTCCTACGAGCAGTACTTC.

The genes are TRBV6-6 and TRBJ2-6; D is undetermined. The CDR3 runs 16 residues. V shed 0 bases and J shed 2 bases, with 8 bases lying between them. Germline V gene data show CDR1 as MNHNY and CDR2 as SVGAGI (reference sequence). CDR3 in amino acids: CASSYSGRTGANVLTF. DNA for the CDR3: TGTGCCAGCAGTTACTCGGGCAGAACTGGGGCCAACGTCCTGACTTTC.